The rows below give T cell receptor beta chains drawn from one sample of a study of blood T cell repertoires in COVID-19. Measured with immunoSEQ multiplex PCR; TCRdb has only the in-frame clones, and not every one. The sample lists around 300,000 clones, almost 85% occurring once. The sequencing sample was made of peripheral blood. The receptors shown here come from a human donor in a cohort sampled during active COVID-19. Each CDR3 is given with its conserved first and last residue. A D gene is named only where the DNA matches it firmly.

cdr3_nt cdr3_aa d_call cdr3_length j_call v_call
TGTGCCAGCAGAGACAGGGGGCCGACAGAGACCCAGTACTTC CASRDRGPTETQYF TRBD1 14 TRBJ2-5 TRBV3-1/TRBV3-2
TGTGCCAGCAGCCTCCGACAGGGAAAGGACTATGGCTACACCTTC CASSLRQGKDYGYTF TRBD1 15 TRBJ1-2 TRBV7-9
TGTGCCAGCAGCCCCTGGGGGGAGGCTTTCTTT CASSPWGEAFF . 11 TRBJ1-1 TRBV12-3/TRBV12-4
TGTGCCAGCAGCTCAAAAGGGGGGAACACTGAAGCTTTCTTT CASSSKGGNTEAFF . 14 TRBJ1-1 TRBV7-9
TGTGCCAGCTCACCAGCACAGACCAACTACGAGCAGTACTTC CASSPAQTNYEQYF . 14 TRBJ2-7 TRBV18
TGTGCCAGCAGCCTCGAGGGGGCTAGCGGGGGGGCCTCGAATACGCAGTATTTT CASSLEGASGGASNTQYF TRBD2 18 TRBJ2-3 TRBV7-8
TGTGCCAGCATCTCTACCGTGAGGGGCTACACCTTC CASISTVRGYTF . 12 TRBJ1-2 TRBV12-3/TRBV12-4
TGTGCCAGTAGTTCCCGGACACTTAACTATGGCTACACCTTC CASSSRTLNYGYTF . 14 TRBJ1-2 TRBV19
TGTGCCAGCTCACCCGACCAGGGGGCATCTGGCTACACCTTC CASSPDQGASGYTF TRBD1 14 TRBJ1-2 TRBV18
TGCGCCAGCAGCCACCCAACCTCAGGGAAAGACTACGAGCAGTACTTC CASSHPTSGKDYEQYF . 16 TRBJ2-7 TRBV4-1